A single TCR beta chain is shown here with its context. This specimen comes from a study of blood T cell repertoires in COVID-19. About the research overall: T cells, B-cell-depleted T cells, or PBMCs provided the cDNA or gDNA that served as material.

As originally analysed: The assay estimated nucleated cells by amplifying reference gene primers. Profiling relied on immunoSEQ multiplex PCR, and the TCRdb table lists in-frame clones only, not all of them. V and J calls and clone size are given by that table; D and trimming were obtained from the DNA. The sample shows a few hundred thousand clones, about 90% of them seen only once. Each participant's cohort was designated according to participant-reported clinical history. Cohort 3 recovered donors had two negative PCRs, clearance, or symptom resolution. The V gene's germline CDR1 is MDHEN and CDR2 SYDVKM. V lost 6 bases to trimming and J lost 3 bases, with 17 bases between them. This CDR3 spans 16 amino acids.

This rearrangement joins TRBV28 to TRBJ1-4; the D gene is possibly TRBD1 (5 bases). The clonotype was recovered from a woman under 40 who had recovered from COVID-19. Sequenced: PBMCs or T cells enriched from blood (not recorded which). The CDR3 region has the DNA TGTGCCAGCAGCCCTCCCAGGGAGGAGGCTAATGAAAAACTGTTTTTT. This codes for CASSPPREEANEKLFF.